Sequencing of this TCR beta chain was carried out in a study of blood T cell repertoires in COVID-19. Only in-frame clones appear in the TCRdb table, and some are missing; sequencing was by immunoSEQ multiplex PCR. The sample yields 180,000 or so clones, around 79% seen once. Unmatched junction bases numbered 5, after V lost 7 bases and J lost 3 bases. CDR3 length equals 14 residues. The germline gives CDR1 WSHSY, CDR2 SAAADI. Sequencing was performed on peripheral blood. The genes are TRBV10-2 and TRBJ1-4; the match to TRBD1 covers 7 bases. The receptor comes from a man aged 50 to 60 who had recovered from COVID-19. The CDR3 region is CASKETGSNEKLFF. CDR3 DNA sequence: TGCGCCAGCAAGGAGACAGGGTCTAATGAAAAACTGTTTTTT.